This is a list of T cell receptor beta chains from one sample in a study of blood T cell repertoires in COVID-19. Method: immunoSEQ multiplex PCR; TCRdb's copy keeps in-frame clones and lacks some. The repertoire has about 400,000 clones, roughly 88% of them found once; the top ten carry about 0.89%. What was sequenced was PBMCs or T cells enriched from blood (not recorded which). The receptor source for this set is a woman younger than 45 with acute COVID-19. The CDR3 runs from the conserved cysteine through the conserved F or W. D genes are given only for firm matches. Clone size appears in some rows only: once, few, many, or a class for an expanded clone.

CDR3 protein: CASSSYPGQGAYEQYF
CDR3 DNA: TGCGCCAGCAGCTCTTACCCGGGACAGGGGGCTTACGAGCAGTACTTC
D gene: TRBD1
V gene: TRBV5-1
J gene: TRBJ2-7
clone size: NA

CDR3 protein: CASSPTGGQPQHF
CDR3 DNA: TGCGCCAGCAGCCCGACAGGGGGCCAGCCCCAGCATTTT
D gene: TRBD1
V gene: TRBV5-1
J gene: TRBJ1-5
clone size: NA

CDR3 protein: CASSKLSVGQYLYEQFF
CDR3 DNA: TGTGCCAGCAGCAAACTATCTGTGGGACAGTATTTGTATGAGCAGTTCTTC
D gene: TRBD1
V gene: TRBV6-2/TRBV6-3
J gene: TRBJ2-1
clone size: NA

CDR3 protein: CASSIGGGRQPQHF
CDR3 DNA: TGTGCCAGTAGTATAGGAGGAGGGAGGCAGCCCCAGCATTTT
D gene: NA
V gene: TRBV19
J gene: TRBJ1-5
clone size: NA

CDR3 protein: CASSRRVTEAFF
CDR3 DNA: TGTGCCAGCAGCCGTCGGGTCACTGAAGCTTTCTTT
D gene: NA
V gene: TRBV5-6
J gene: TRBJ1-1
clone size: NA

CDR3 protein: CSALTYEQYF
CDR3 DNA: TGCAGCGCCCTTACCTACGAGCAGTACTTC
D gene: NA
V gene: TRBV29-1
J gene: TRBJ2-7
clone size: NA

CDR3 protein: CASSTNYLNNEQFF
CDR3 DNA: TGTGCCAGCAGCACGAACTACCTAAACAATGAGCAGTTCTTC
D gene: NA
V gene: TRBV11-1
J gene: TRBJ2-1
clone size: NA

CDR3 protein: CATSDQRHGYTF
CDR3 DNA: TGTGCCACCAGTGATCAGCGGCATGGCTACACCTTC
D gene: NA
V gene: TRBV24-1
J gene: TRBJ1-2
clone size: few

CDR3 protein: CASSPLGGVHEQYF
CDR3 DNA: TGTGCCAGCAGCCCCCTCGGGGGGGTGCACGAGCAGTACTTC
D gene: TRBD2
V gene: TRBV7-7
J gene: TRBJ2-7
clone size: NA

CDR3 protein: CASSSGTGGTNEKLFF
CDR3 DNA: TGTGCCAGCAGTTCGGGGACAGGGGGAACTAATGAAAAACTGTTTTTT
D gene: TRBD1
V gene: TRBV27
J gene: TRBJ1-4
clone size: NA

CDR3 protein: CASSNDRNTEAFF
CDR3 DNA: TGTGCCAGCAGTAACGACAGGAACACTGAAGCTTTCTTT
D gene: NA
V gene: TRBV2
J gene: TRBJ1-1
clone size: NA

CDR3 protein: CASKRSPTYRGEKLFF
CDR3 DNA: TGTGCCAGCAAGAGGAGCCCCACATACCGCGGGGAAAAACTGTTTTTT
D gene: NA
V gene: TRBV27
J gene: TRBJ1-4
clone size: NA

CDR3 protein: CASSLLGAGEKLFF
CDR3 DNA: TGTGCCAGCAGTTTATTAGGGGCGGGGGAAAAACTGTTTTTT
D gene: NA
V gene: TRBV27
J gene: TRBJ1-4
clone size: NA

CDR3 protein: CAWRTVNTEAFF
CDR3 DNA: TGTGCCTGGAGAACAGTGAACACTGAAGCTTTCTTT
D gene: NA
V gene: TRBV30
J gene: TRBJ1-1
clone size: many

CDR3 protein: CATSGPTGPGTYNEQFF
CDR3 DNA: TGTGCCACCAGCGGCCCGACAGGGCCAGGAACCTACAATGAGCAGTTCTTC
D gene: TRBD1
V gene: TRBV15
J gene: TRBJ2-1
clone size: NA

CDR3 protein: CASSLTGQDRFQHF
CDR3 DNA: TGCGCCAGCAGCCTCACGGGACAAGACAGGTTCCAGCATTTT
D gene: NA
V gene: TRBV5-1
J gene: TRBJ1-5
clone size: NA

CDR3 protein: CASSHGGSADTQYF
CDR3 DNA: TGTGCCAGCAGCCACGGGGGATCGGCTGATACGCAGTATTTT
D gene: NA
V gene: TRBV3-1/TRBV3-2
J gene: TRBJ2-3
clone size: NA